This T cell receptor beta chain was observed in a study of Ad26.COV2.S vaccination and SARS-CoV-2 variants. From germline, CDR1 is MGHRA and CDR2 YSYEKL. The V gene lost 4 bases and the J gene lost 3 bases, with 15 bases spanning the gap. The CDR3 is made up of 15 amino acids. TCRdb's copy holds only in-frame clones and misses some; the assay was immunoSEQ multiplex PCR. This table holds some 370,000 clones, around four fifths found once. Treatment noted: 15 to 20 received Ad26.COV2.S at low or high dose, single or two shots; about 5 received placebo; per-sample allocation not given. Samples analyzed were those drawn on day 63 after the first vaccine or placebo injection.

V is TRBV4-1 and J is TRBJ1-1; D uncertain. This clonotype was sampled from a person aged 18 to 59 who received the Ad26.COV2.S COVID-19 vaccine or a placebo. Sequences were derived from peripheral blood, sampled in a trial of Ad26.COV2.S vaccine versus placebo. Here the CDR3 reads CASSPGMQTHTEAFF. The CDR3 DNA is TGCGCCAGCAGCCCCGGGATGCAGACCCACACTGAAGCTTTCTTT.